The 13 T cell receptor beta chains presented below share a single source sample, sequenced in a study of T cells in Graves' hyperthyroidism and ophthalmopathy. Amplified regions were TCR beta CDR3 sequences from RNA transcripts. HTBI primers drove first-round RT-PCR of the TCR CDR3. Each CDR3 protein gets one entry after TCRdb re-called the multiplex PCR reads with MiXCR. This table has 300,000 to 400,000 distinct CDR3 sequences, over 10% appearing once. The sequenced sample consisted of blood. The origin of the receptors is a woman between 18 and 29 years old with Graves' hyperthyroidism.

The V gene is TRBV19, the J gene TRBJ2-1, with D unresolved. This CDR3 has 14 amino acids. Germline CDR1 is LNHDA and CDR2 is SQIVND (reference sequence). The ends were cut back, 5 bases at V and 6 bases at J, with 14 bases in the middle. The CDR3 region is CASSLKGRINEQFF. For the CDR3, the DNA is TGTGCCAGTAGTTTAAAGGGCCGGATCAATGAGCAGTTCTTC.

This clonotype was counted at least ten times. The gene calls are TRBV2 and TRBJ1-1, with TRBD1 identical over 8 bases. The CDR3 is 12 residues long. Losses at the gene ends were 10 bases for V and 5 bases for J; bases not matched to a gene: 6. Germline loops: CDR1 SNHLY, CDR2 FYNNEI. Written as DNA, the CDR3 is TGTGCCACCCGACAGGGGAGGACTGAAGCTTTCTTT. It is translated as CATRQGRTEAFF. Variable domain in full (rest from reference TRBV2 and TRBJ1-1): EPEVTQTPSHQVTQMGQEVILRCVPISNHLYFYWYRQILGQKVEFLVSFYNNEISEKSEIFDDQFSVERPDGSNFTLKIRSTKLEDSAMYFCATRQGRTEAFFGQGTRLTVV.

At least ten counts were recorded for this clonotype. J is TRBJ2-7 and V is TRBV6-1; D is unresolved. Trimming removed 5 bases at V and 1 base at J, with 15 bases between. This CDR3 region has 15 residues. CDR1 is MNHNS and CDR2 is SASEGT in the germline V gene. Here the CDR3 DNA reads TGTGCCAGCAGTTACGGTGCTTTAGGATCCTACGAGCAGTACTTC. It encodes CASSYGALGSYEQYF.

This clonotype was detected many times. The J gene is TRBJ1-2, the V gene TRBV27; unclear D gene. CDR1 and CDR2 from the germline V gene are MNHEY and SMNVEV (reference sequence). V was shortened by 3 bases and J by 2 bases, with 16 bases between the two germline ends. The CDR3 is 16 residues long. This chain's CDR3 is CASSFDPSPTNYGYTF. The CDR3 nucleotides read TGTGCCAGCAGTTTCGATCCATCCCCTACCAACTATGGCTACACCTTC.

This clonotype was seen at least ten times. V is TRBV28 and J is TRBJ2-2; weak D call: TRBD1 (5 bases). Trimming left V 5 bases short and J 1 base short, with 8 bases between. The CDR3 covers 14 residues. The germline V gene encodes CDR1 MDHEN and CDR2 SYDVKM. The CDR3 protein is CASSGARNTGELFF. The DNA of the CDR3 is TGTGCCAGCAGTGGGGCACGGAACACCGGGGAGCTGTTTTTT.

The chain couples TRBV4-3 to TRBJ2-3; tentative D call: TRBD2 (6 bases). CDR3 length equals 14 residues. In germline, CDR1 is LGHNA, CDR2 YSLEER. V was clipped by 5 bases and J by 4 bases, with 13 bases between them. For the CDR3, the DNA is TGCGCCAGCAGCTACCTAACGGGGGCAGATACGCAGTATTTT. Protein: CASSYLTGADTQYF.

Here the CDR3 DNA reads TGTGCCAGCAGTTTGGGACAGGGGGTGGGCGGGGAGCTGTTTTTT. Translated, it gives CASSLGQGVGGELFF. The chain is built from TRBV27 and TRBJ2-2; 11 bases line up with TRBD1. The ends lost 3 bases at V and 7 bases at J; junction bases unmatched: 4. Germline values: CDR1 MNHEY, CDR2 SMNVEV (reference sequence). The CDR3 extends over 15 amino acids.

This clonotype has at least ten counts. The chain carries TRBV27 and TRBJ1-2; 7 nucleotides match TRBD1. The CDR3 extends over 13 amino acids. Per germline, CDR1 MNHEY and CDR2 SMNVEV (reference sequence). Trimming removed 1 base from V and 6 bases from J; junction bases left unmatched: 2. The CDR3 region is CASSLFQGDGYTF. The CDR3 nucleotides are TGTGCCAGCAGTTTATTTCAGGGGGATGGCTACACCTTC.

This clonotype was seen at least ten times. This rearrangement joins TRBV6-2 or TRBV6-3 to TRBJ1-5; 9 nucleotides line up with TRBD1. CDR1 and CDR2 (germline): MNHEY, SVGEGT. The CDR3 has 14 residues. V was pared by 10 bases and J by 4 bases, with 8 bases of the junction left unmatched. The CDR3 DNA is TGTGCCACCCGCCGGGACAGGGTAAATCAGCCCCAGCATTTT. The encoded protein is CATRRDRVNQPQHF.

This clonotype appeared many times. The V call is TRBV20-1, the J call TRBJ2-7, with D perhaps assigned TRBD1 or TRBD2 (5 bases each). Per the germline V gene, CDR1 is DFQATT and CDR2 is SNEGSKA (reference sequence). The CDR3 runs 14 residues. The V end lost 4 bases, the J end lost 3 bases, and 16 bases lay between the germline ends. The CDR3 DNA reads TGCAGTGCTACCCTAGGGACCCAGAACTACGAGCAGTACTTC. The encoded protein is CSATLGTQNYEQYF.

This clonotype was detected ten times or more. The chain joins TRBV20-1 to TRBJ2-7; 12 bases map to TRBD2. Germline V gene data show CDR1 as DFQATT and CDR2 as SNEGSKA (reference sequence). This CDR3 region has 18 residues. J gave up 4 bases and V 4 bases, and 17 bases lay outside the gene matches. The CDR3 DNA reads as TGCAGTGCTAATACACCACGACTAGCGGGAGTTTCACAGTACGAGCAGTACTTC. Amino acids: CSANTPRLAGVSQYEQYF.

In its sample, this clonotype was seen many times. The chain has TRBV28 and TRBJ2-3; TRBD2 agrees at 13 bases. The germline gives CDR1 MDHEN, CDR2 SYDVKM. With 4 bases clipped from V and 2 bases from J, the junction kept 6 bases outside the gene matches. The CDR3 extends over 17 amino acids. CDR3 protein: CASSSTSGRSHTDTQYF. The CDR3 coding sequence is TGTGCCAGCAGTTCGACTAGCGGGAGGTCCCACACAGATACGCAGTATTTT.

DNA for the CDR3: TGCGCCAGCAGCTTGGGCAGGGGGCTCGAGACCCAGTACTTC. Translation: CASSLGRGLETQYF. The gene calls are TRBV5-1 and TRBJ2-5; TRBD1 agrees at 8 bases. This CDR3 has 14 residues. Germline-derived CDR1 and CDR2 are SGHRS and YFSETQ. Trimming took 0 bases from V and 5 from J; bases not matched to a gene: 3.